A single sample gave rise to the 16 T cell receptor beta chains below, sequenced in a study of CD8 T cells in ankylosing spondylitis. TCRdb processed the 5' RACE reads anew with MiXCR; each CDR3 protein has one entry. The table lists fewer than 350,000 distinct CDR3 sequences, approximately 10% of them singletons. The sample comprised blood, either unsorted or a sorted T cell fraction (not recorded which). The origin of the receptors is a female donor with ankylosing spondylitis or in good health (not recorded which).

The sample holds a few counts of this clonotype. The chain recombines TRBV20-1 with TRBJ2-7; D possibly corresponds to TRBD1 (6 bases). The CDR3 loop spans 17 amino acids. CDR1 DFQATT and CDR2 SNEGSKA come from the germline V gene (reference sequence). The V and J ends lost 4 bases and 3 bases respectively, with 25 bases between them. DNA for the CDR3: TGCAGTGCTAAATCTGCCGACTGGGGGCACCTTTTCTACGAGCAGTACTTC. Its protein is CSAKSADWGHLFYEQYF.

This clonotype appeared many times. The chain is built from TRBV12-3 or TRBV12-4 and TRBJ2-1; 10 positions agree with TRBD2. The CDR3 consists of 15 residues. The V segment lost 5 bases and the J segment 2 bases; nucleotides outside the gene matches: 3. In nucleotides, the CDR3 is TGTGCCAGCAGTCCTAGCGGGAGTACCTACAATGAGCAGTTCTTC. As protein: CASSPSGSTYNEQFF.

This clonotype was seen a handful of times. V gene TRBV14 combines with J gene TRBJ1-1, with TRBD1 matching over 7 bases. The V gene's germline CDR1 is SGHDN and CDR2 FVKESK. Losses at the gene ends were 4 bases for V and 8 bases for J; bases not matched to a gene: 10. The CDR3 runs to 14 residues. The chain's CDR3 is CASSRATGTAEAFF. The CDR3 nucleotides are TGTGCCAGCAGCCGGGCCACTGGGACAGCCGAAGCTTTCTTT.

V and J are TRBV7-2 and TRBJ2-7; 9 bases are shared with TRBD2. V lost 4 bases to trimming and J lost 4 bases; unmatched junction nucleotides: 2. Germline CDR1 SGHTA, CDR2 FQGNSA. The CDR3 spans 13 residues. CDR3 residues: CASSWTSDYEQYF. The CDR3 region has the DNA TGTGCCAGCAGCTGGACTAGCGATTACGAGCAGTACTTC.

The V and J genes are TRBV4-3 and TRBJ1-1, with unresolved D. CDR3 length: 13 residues. Germline lookup yields CDR1 LGHNA and CDR2 YSLEER. Trimming took 0 bases from V and 3 from J, leaving 5 bases between them. DNA for the CDR3: TGCGCCAGCAGCCAAGATTTCTACACTGAAGCTTTCTTT. This codes for CASSQDFYTEAFF.

Many counts were recorded for this clonotype. The gene calls are TRBV9 and TRBJ2-3; 8 nucleotides align to TRBD1. Trimming took 4 bases from V and 4 from J; bases not matched to a gene: 11. The CDR3 spans 16 residues. Germline CDR1 is SGDLS and CDR2 is YYNGEE. CDR3 sequence: CASSYNTGQGADTQYF. The CDR3, as DNA: TGTGCCAGCAGCTATAATACAGGACAGGGAGCAGATACGCAGTATTTT. Complete variable domain (other parts from reference TRBV9 and TRBJ2-3): DSGVTQTPKHLITATGQRVTLRCSPRSGDLSVYWYQQSLDQGLQFLIQYYNGEERAKGNILERFSAQQFPDLHSELNLSSLELGDSALYFCASSYNTGQGADTQYFGPGTRLTVL.

The table lists this clonotype with a few counts. CDR3 DNA sequence: TGTGCCAGCAGGCTAGGGGGGATCCAAGAGACCCAGTACTTC. Translated: CASRLGGIQETQYF. The chain combines TRBV3-1 with TRBJ2-5; the D gene could be TRBD1 or TRBD2 (6 bases each). The length of the CDR3 is 14 residues. V lost 6 bases and J 1 base, leaving 12 bases between the germline ends. Germline V gene lookup returns CDR1 LGHDT and CDR2 YNNKEL (reference sequence).

This clonotype was seen many times. The rearrangement uses TRBV11-2 and TRBJ2-7; TRBD1 matches 10 bases. Germline V lookup: CDR1 SGHAT, CDR2 FQNNGV. V was pared by 5 bases and J by 5 bases, with 18 bases of the junction left unmatched. The CDR3 is 18 residues long. CDR3 residues: CASSPRDRGIMRGNEQYF. In DNA form, the CDR3 reads TGTGCCAGCAGCCCGCGGGACAGGGGAATAATGAGAGGGAACGAGCAGTACTTC.

In its sample, this clonotype was seen many times. V gene TRBV5-1 combines with J gene TRBJ2-7; D call uncertain. The V gene lost 0 bases and the J gene lost 5 bases, with 12 bases spanning the gap. CDR1 SGHRS and CDR2 YFSETQ come from the germline V gene. The length of the CDR3 is 14 residues. This CDR3 reads CASSLGPLLDEQYF. The CDR3 DNA reads TGCGCCAGCAGCTTGGGACCTCTCCTAGACGAGCAGTACTTC.

This clonotype showed up many times. The chain uses TRBV6-1 and TRBJ2-7; perhaps TRBD2 as D (7 bases). Germline V lookup: CDR1 MNHNS, CDR2 SASEGT. The CDR3 loop spans 15 amino acids. V lost 2 bases, J lost 6 bases, and 17 bases lay in between. The CDR3 here is CASSEYRRGGGEQYF. The CDR3 DNA reads as TGTGCCAGCAGTGAATATCGGAGGGGGGGCGGCGAGCAGTACTTC.

In this sample, this clonotype turned up a few times. This chain joins TRBV7-9 and TRBJ1-6; 11 bases agree with TRBD1. In germline, CDR1 is SEHNR, CDR2 FQNEAQ (reference sequence). The CDR3 contains 15 residues. J lost 10 bases, V lost 5 bases, and 7 bases had no gene match. The CDR3 coding sequence is TGTGCCAGCAGCATACGGGGACAGGGGGACTCACCCCTCCACTTT. Translation gives CASSIRGQGDSPLHF. The full variable domain, its missing parts supplied by reference TRBV7-9 and TRBJ1-6, is DTGVSQNPRHKITKRGQNVTFRCDPISEHNRLYWYRQTLGQGPEFLTYFQNEAQLEKSRLLSDRFSAERPKGSFSTLEIQRTEQGDSAMYLCASSIRGQGDSPLHFGNGTRLTVT.

This clonotype was recorded many times. The rearrangement uses TRBV5-4 and TRBJ2-3; 8 positions match TRBD1. With V trimmed by 4 bases and J by 4 bases, 2 bases remained unmatched. Germline lookup yields CDR1 SGHNT and CDR2 YYREEE (reference sequence). The CDR3 runs 13 residues. Written as DNA, the CDR3 is TGTGCCAGCAGCAGGACAGGGTCAGATACGCAGTATTTT. This translates into CASSRTGSDTQYF.

The gene calls are TRBV14 and TRBJ2-5, with D hard to call. The CDR3 spans 13 residues. The V end was cut by 8 bases, the J end by 0 bases, with 10 bases between. Germline CDR1 is SGHDN and CDR2 is FVKESK. In nucleotides, the CDR3 is TGTGCCAGCTCCCGGACCCACCAAGAGACCCAGTACTTC. Translation gives CASSRTHQETQYF. The full variable domain, with the rest looked up from reference TRBV14 and TRBJ2-5, is EAGVTQFPSHSVIEKGQTVTLRCDPISGHDNLYWYRRVMGKEIKFLLHFVKESKQDESGMPNNRFLAERTGGTYSTLKVQPAELEDSGVYFCASSRTHQETQYFGPGTRLLVL.

The chain joins TRBV7-2 to TRBJ1-2; 7 nucleotides agree with TRBD1. This CDR3 is 14 amino acids long. The V gene's germline CDR1 is SGHTA and CDR2 FQGNSA. V was pared by 3 bases and J by 9 bases, with 10 bases of the junction left unmatched. DNA for the CDR3: TGTGCCAGCAGCTTCAAGGGGGCTGAATATCGCTACACCTTC. This gives the protein CASSFKGAEYRYTF.

This clonotype was recorded many times. The chain couples TRBV20-1 to TRBJ2-3; a possible D gene is TRBD1 (5 bases). CDR3 length: 13 amino acids. Germline assignment: CDR1 DFQATT and CDR2 SNEGSKA (reference sequence). Trimming pared 7 bases from V and 5 bases from J, leaving 16 bases between. The CDR3 protein is CSVTGRTGDTQYF. The CDR3 DNA is TGCAGTGTTACAGGTAGAACGGGAGATACGCAGTATTTT.

Many counts were recorded for this clonotype. V usage is TRBV29-1 and J usage is TRBJ2-7; 12 bases match TRBD2. V was clipped by 6 bases and J by 5 bases; unmatched bases: 8. Germline V gene sequence: CDR1 SQVTM, CDR2 ANQGSEA. This CDR3 region has 14 residues. CDR3 loop: CSVGRLAGANEQYF. CDR3 coding DNA: TGCAGCGTGGGACGACTAGCGGGAGCCAACGAGCAGTACTTC.